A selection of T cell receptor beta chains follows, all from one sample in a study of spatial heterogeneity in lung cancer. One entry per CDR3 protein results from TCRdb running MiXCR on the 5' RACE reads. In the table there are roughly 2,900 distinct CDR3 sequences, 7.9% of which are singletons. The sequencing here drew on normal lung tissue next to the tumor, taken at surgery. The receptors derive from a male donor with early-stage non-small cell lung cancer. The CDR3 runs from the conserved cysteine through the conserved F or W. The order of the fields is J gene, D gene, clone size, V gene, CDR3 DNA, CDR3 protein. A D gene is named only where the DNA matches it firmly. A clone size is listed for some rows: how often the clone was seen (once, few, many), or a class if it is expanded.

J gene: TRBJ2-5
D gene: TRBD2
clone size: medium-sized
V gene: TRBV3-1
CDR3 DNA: TGTGCCAGCAGGACCCAAGTCGAGACTAGCGGGGGGCAAGAGACCCAGTACTTC
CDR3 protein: CASRTQVETSGGQETQYF

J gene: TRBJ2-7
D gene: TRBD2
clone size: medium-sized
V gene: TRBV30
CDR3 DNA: TGTGCCTGGGGGCTGGGACTAGCGGGAGGTACCTACGAGCAGTACTTC
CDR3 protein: CAWGLGLAGGTYEQYF

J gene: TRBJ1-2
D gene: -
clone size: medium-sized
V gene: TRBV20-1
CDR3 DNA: TGCAGTGCTAGAGATCCACCCAAGGCAGGGGCAGATGGCCGGGTATTCTATGGCTACACCTTC
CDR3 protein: CSARDPPKAGADGRVFYGYTF

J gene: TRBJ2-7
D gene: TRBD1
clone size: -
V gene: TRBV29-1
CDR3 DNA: TGCAGCGTTGTGACAGGGGGGTTCGAGCAGTACTTC
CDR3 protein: CSVVTGGFEQYF

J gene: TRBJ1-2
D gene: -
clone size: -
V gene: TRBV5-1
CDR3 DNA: TGCGCCAGCAGCTTGGGGGACAAGGCTTATTATGGCTACACCTTC
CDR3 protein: CASSLGDKAYYGYTF

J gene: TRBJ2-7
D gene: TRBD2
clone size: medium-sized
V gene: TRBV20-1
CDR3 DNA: TGCAGTGCTAGGGAAGGACTAGCGTTCTACGAGCAGTACTTC
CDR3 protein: CSAREGLAFYEQYF

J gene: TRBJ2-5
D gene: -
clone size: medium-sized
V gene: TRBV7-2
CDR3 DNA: TGTGCCAGCAGCCCCAGCCTTTCAACGGGTGTGGAGACCCAGTACTTC
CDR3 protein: CASSPSLSTGVETQYF

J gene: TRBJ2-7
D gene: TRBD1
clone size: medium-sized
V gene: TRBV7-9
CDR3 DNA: TGTGCCAGCAGCACAGGACGGACAGGGGGCTTCTACGAGCAGTACTTC
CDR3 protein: CASSTGRTGGFYEQYF

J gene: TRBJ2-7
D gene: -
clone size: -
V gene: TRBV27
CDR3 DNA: TGTGCCAGCAGGCCTTGGACAGCTTCCTTCTACGAGCAGTACTTC
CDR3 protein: CASRPWTASFYEQYF

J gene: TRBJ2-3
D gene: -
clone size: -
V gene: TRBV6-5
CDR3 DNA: TGTGCCAGCAGTCCCGAAGCAGTCGGAGGTACGCAGTATTTT
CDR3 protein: CASSPEAVGGTQYF

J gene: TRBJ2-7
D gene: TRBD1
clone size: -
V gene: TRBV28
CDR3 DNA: TGTGCCAGCAGCCTGGACAGGGGAGGTTTAGAGCAGTACTTC
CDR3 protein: CASSLDRGGLEQYF

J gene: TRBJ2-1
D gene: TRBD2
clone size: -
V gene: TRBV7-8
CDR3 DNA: TGTGCCAGCAGCTTAGAGTTGACTAGCGGGAGACAGTTCTTC
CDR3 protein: CASSLELTSGRQFF

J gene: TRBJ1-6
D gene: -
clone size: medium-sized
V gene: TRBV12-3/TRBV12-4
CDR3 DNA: TGTGCCAGCAGTTTAAGCGTTCCTAATTCACCCCTCCACTTT
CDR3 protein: CASSLSVPNSPLHF

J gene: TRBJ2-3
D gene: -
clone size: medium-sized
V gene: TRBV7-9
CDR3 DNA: TGTGCCAGCAGCTTTATGGAGCTTAGCGGAGCCTTCATGCATACGCAGTATTTT
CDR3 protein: CASSFMELSGAFMHTQYF

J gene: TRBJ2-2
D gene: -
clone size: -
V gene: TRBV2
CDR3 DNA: TGTGCCAGCACTTACACTAGCCCCGGGGAGCTGTTTTTT
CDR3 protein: CASTYTSPGELFF

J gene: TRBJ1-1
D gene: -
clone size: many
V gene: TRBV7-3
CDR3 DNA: TGTGCCAGCAGCGAGGACAGTTCCACTGAAGCTTTCTTT
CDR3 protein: CASSEDSSTEAFF

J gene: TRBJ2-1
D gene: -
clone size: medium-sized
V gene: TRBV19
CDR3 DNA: TGTGCCAGTAGTCGATCACTAGCAGATGAGCAGTTCTTC
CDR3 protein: CASSRSLADEQFF

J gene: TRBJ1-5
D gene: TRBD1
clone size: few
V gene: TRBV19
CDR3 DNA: TGTGCCAGTAGTCCCGGGACAGGGGATCAGCCCCAGCATTTT
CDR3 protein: CASSPGTGDQPQHF

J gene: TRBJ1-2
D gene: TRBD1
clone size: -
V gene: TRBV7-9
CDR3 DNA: TGTGCCAGCGGCTCCTATCCGGGACAGGAAGACCAAAACTATGGCTACACCTTC
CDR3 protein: CASGSYPGQEDQNYGYTF

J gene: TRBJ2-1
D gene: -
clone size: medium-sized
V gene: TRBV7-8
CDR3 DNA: TGTGCCAGCAGCTTAGCCCCGTACTCCTACAATGAGCAGTTCTTC
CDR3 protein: CASSLAPYSYNEQFF

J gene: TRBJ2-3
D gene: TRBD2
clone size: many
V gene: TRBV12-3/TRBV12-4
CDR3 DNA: TGTGCCAGCAGTCGCGGGGGGGCGGGCACAGATACGCAGTATTTT
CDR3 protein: CASSRGGAGTDTQYF

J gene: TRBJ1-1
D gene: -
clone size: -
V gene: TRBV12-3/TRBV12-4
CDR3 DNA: TGTGCCAGCAGTCCCTCGGCGGGGGTAAGGACTGAAGCTTTCTTT
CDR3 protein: CASSPSAGVRTEAFF

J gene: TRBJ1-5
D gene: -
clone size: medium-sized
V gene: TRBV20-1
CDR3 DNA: TGCAGTGCTAGAGAATGGGGGAAGGGAGGCAATCAGCCCCAGCATTTT
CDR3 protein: CSAREWGKGGNQPQHF

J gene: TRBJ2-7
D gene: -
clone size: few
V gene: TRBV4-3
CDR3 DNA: TGCGCCAGCAGCCAAGACAGTCTCTCCTACGAGCAGTACTTC
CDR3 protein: CASSQDSLSYEQYF

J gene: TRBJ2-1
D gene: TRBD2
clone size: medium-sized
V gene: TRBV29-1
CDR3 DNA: TGCAGCGTTGAAATAGGGCTGCGGGAGAGTTTCTACAATGAGCAGTTCTTC
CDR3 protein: CSVEIGLRESFYNEQFF

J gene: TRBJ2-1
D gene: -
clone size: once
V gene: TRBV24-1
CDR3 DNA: TGTGCCGTTTCCGGGGCGAGCTCCTACAATGAGCAGTTCTTC
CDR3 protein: CAVSGASSYNEQFF